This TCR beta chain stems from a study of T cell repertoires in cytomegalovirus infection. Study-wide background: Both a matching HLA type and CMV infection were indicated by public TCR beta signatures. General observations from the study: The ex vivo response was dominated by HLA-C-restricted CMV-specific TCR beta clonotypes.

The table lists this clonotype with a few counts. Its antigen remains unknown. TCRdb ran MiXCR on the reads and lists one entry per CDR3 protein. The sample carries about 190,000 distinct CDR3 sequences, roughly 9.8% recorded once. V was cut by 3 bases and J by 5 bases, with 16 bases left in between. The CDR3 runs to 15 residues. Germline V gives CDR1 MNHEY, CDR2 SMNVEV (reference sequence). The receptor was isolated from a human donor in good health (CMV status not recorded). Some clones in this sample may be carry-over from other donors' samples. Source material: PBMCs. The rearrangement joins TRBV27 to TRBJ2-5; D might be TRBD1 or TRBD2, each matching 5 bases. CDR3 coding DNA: TGTGCCAGCAGTTTGCGGGCAGGGTCCCTTGAGACCCAGTACTTC. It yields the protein CASSLRAGSLETQYF.